The 13 T cell receptor beta chains below come from one sample, sequenced in a study of regulatory and conventional T cells in breast cancer. TCRdb reprocessed the PCR reads via MiXCR and lists one record per CDR3 protein. The sample holds roughly 1,200 distinct CDR3 sequences, roughly 36% seen once. The sample was regulatory T cells from blood. Every receptor here comes from a female donor with breast cancer.

This chain uses TRBV5-1 with TRBJ2-1; TRBD1 matches at 11 bases. Trimming removed 6 bases from V and 15 bases from J; junction bases left unmatched: 20. Germline V gene data show CDR1 as SGHRS and CDR2 as YFSETQ. The CDR3 is made up of 16 amino acids. The CDR3 region is CASTELPGQGEYMRFF. The CDR3 DNA reads TGCGCCAGCACGGAACTGCCGGGACAGGGGGAGTATATGCGGTTCTTC.

V usage is TRBV29-1 and J usage is TRBJ2-7; 9 bases agree with TRBD2. This CDR3 has 14 residues. CDR1 SQVTM and CDR2 ANQGSEA come from the germline V gene. J gave up 0 bases and V 2 bases, and 2 bases lay outside the gene matches. CDR3 coding DNA: TGCAGCGTTGAACTAGCGGGATTCTCCTACGAGCAGTACTTC. Protein product: CSVELAGFSYEQYF.

This clonotype was observed a handful of times. The J gene is TRBJ2-3, the V gene TRBV5-4; 7 bases map to TRBD1. This CDR3 comprises 13 residues. Germline V lookup: CDR1 SGHNT, CDR2 YYREEE (reference sequence). J was trimmed by 3 bases and V by 3 bases; bases with no gene match: 1. The CDR3 nucleotides read TGTGCCAGCAGCTCGACAGGGACAGATACGCAGTATTTT. It yields the protein CASSSTGTDTQYF.

The chain couples TRBV5-5 to TRBJ2-7; 7 bases are shared with TRBD2. With V trimmed by 4 bases and J by 3 bases, 7 bases remained unmatched. This CDR3 has 14 residues. CDR1 and CDR2 from the germline V gene are SGHKS and YYEKEE (reference sequence). CDR3 sequence: CASSRGLENYEQYF. The CDR3 DNA reads TGTGCCAGCAGCCGCGGACTAGAAAACTACGAGCAGTACTTC.

The chain uses TRBV29-1 and TRBJ2-7, with TRBD1 matching over 9 bases. V was clipped by 6 bases and J by 2 bases; unmatched bases: 8. Germline values: CDR1 SQVTM, CDR2 ANQGSEA. This CDR3 has 14 amino acids. The CDR3 here is CSVERDREPYEQYF. The CDR3 region has the DNA TGCAGCGTCGAAAGGGACAGGGAGCCCTACGAGCAGTACTTC.

Turning to this clonotype: This may be a read error, as it is one base from a much larger clone. The chain couples TRBV27 to TRBJ2-1, with 9 nucleotides matching TRBD1. Germline trimming cut 3 bases from V and 0 bases from J; bases unmatched to any gene: 6. Germline values: CDR1 MNHEY, CDR2 SMNVEV (reference sequence). The CDR3 spans 17 residues. CDR3 sequence: CASSFGQGRGSYNEQFF. The CDR3 DNA reads as TGTGCCAGCAGTTTCGGACAGGGGAGAGGCTCCTACAATGAGCAGTTCTTC.

The chain is built from TRBV20-1 and TRBJ2-6; D possibly corresponds to TRBD1 (5 bases). The CDR3 is made up of 14 amino acids. Germline CDR1 and CDR2: DFQATT and SNEGSKA (reference sequence). Trimming removed 5 bases at V and 1 base at J, with 9 bases between. The CDR3 region has the DNA TGCAGTGCTGTAGGGGCTTCTGGGGCCAACGTCCTGACTTTC. Translation gives CSAVGASGANVLTF.

The genes are TRBV4-1 and TRBJ2-1, with 7 bases matching TRBD2. The CDR3 covers 19 residues. The germline V gene encodes CDR1 MGHRA and CDR2 YSYEKL. CDR3 sequence reads: CVQQPSGSGRAYSYNEQFF. The CDR3 DNA is TGCGTCCAGCAGCCAAGTGGCTCGGGGAGGGCCTACTCCTACAATGAGCAGTTCTTC.

The chain recombines TRBV3-1 with TRBJ1-1; D not certain. From germline, CDR1 is LGHDT and CDR2 YNNKEL (reference sequence). The CDR3 runs to 13 residues. Trimming took 4 bases from V and 0 from J, leaving 6 bases between them. CDR3 sequence reads: CASSPDLNTEAFF. CDR3 DNA: TGTGCCAGCAGCCCGGATCTGAACACTGAAGCTTTCTTT.

This clonotype counts as large. The CDR3 protein is CAGMGLDNEQFF. The CDR3 nucleotides are TGTGCCGGTATGGGACTGGACAATGAGCAGTTCTTC. This chain links TRBV7-9 with TRBJ2-1; D may be TRBD2 (6 bases). The V gene lost 11 bases and the J gene lost 5 bases, with 13 bases spanning the gap. In germline, CDR1 is SEHNR, CDR2 FQNEAQ (reference sequence). CDR3 length: 12 amino acids.

This clonotype appeared a few times. The chain links TRBV6-1 to TRBJ1-1, with 7 bases identical to TRBD1. From germline, CDR1 is MNHNS and CDR2 SASEGT. CDR3 size: 16 residues. V shed 1 base and J 10 bases; nucleotides not matched to a gene: 15. The DNA for the CDR3 is TGTGCCAGCAGTGAAGAAACAGGGGTAGTTATAATGAGAGCTTTCTTT. Its protein product is CASSEETGVVIMRAFF.

The chain is built from TRBV5-1 and TRBJ1-1, with no clear D. V lost 2 bases to trimming and J lost 5 bases, with 10 bases between them. The CDR3 is made up of 13 amino acids. Per the germline V gene, CDR1 is SGHRS and CDR2 is YFSETQ. The CDR3 sequence is CASSFGSQTEAFF. CDR3 DNA sequence: TGCGCCAGCAGCTTCGGCAGCCAGACTGAAGCTTTCTTT.

In this sample, this clonotype turned up once. The conserved final phenylalanine or tryptophan is absent from the CDR3, which likely points to a read error. The chain couples TRBV29-1 to TRBJ1-2, with TRBD1 matching 8 bases. After removal of 7 bases from V and 7 bases from J, the junction contained 5 bases not matched to a gene. Germline V lookup: CDR1 SQVTM, CDR2 ANQGSEA. The CDR3 consists of 11 residues. The DNA of the CDR3 is TGCAGCGCGGGGACAGGATTTGGCTACACCCTC. Its translation is CSAGTGFGYTL.